This T cell receptor beta chain was captured in a study of OX40 agonist ivuxolimab in advanced cancers. Turning to the study itself: Ivuxolimab, which patients received intravenously every 2 weeks, was dosed at 0.01 to 10 mg/kg. A mean age of roughly 60 years, range about 20 to 85, was recorded, and approximately 85% were male.

Data came from immunoSEQ multiplex PCR; TCRdb stores just in-frame clones and leaves some out. This sample has some 62,000 clones, with around 90% found just once. For this clone: The antigen remains undetermined.

Deletions cut 6 bases from V and 2 bases from J, with 10 bases between. The CDR3 consists of 13 residues. Germline V gene sequence: CDR1 MNHNS, CDR2 SASEGT. Findings and caveats of the study: On average, CD8+ T cells had more expanded clones than CD4+. Among the lowest peripheral clonal expansion occurred in 0.1-3.0 mg/kg partial responders.

The sequencing used CD4+ or CD8+ T cells sorted from blood, collected in a trial of the OX40 agonist ivuxolimab. The TCR sequence derives from an adult with an advanced solid tumor such as melanoma, head and neck, liver or kidney cancer. V gene TRBV6-1 combines with J gene TRBJ2-5; no clear D. The CDR3 loop reads CASRRAAQETQYF. CDR3 nucleotides: TGTGCCAGCAGACGGGCAGCTCAAGAGACCCAGTACTTC.